This TCR beta chain came from a study of control samples from healthy donors and cancer patients. The CDR3 spans 14 residues. The germline V gene has CDR1 SGHTS and CDR2 YDEGEE. V lost 4 bases and J 0 bases, leaving 8 bases between the germline ends. Only in-frame clones appear in the TCRdb table, and some are missing; sequencing was by immunoSEQ multiplex PCR. The sample records about 150,000 clones, 93% being singletons. This chain connects TRBV5-8 to TRBJ1-3; D is ambiguous. The clonotype comes from a man over 45 in good health. Sample: blood. The CDR3 protein is CASSRLFSGNTIYF. For the CDR3, the DNA is TGTGCCAGCAGCCGACTGTTCTCTGGAAACACCATATATTTT.